One and the same sample provided the 11 T cell receptor beta chains below, sequenced in a study of T cell repertoires in cytomegalovirus infection. For these TCRs, the target antigens are not known. TCRdb re-analysed the reads in MiXCR, keeping a single row per CDR3 protein. The sample lists a few hundred thousand distinct CDR3 sequences, less than 25% occurring once. The source material was cultured PBMCs, sampled from culture after CMV antigen stimulation. The receptors were gathered from a human donor in good health (CMV status not recorded). Some clones in this sample may be carry-over from other donors' samples.

The chain uses TRBV12-3 or TRBV12-4 and TRBJ1-2; D gene uncertain. V shed 5 bases and J shed 3 bases, with 10 bases lying between them. This CDR3 has 13 amino acids. The DNA of the CDR3 is TGTGCCAGCAGTCTAGAGATGTACTATGGCTACACCTTC. It yields the protein CASSLEMYYGYTF.

This chain uses TRBV7-9 with TRBJ2-5, with a weak D call TRBD1 (5 bases). Germline CDR1 and CDR2: SEHNR and FQNEAQ (reference sequence). V was clipped by 5 bases and J by 5 bases, with 15 bases between them. The CDR3 totals 14 residues. CDR3 region: CASSPRADRETQYF. CDR3 DNA sequence: TGTGCCAGCAGCCCCAGGGCGGACCGGGAGACCCAGTACTTC.

This clonotype was observed a few times. The V and J genes are TRBV4-3 and TRBJ1-2; possibly TRBD1 for D (5 bases). The CDR3 length is 15 residues. V was pared by 1 base and J by 4 bases, with 13 bases between. The germline V gene has CDR1 LGHNA and CDR2 YSLEER. CDR3 nucleotides: TGCGCCAGCAGCCAAGGTGGGGCCTCCGGCTATGGCTACACCTTC. Protein sequence: CASSQGGASGYGYTF.

The chain links TRBV20-1 to TRBJ1-2; a weak D match, TRBD1 (6 bases). CDR1 and CDR2 from the germline V gene are DFQATT and SNEGSKA (reference sequence). Between the trimmed V and J ends, which lost 0 bases and 7 bases, there was a span of 9 bases. This CDR3 is built from 12 residues. The DNA for the CDR3 is TGCAGTGCTAGAGATACAGGGAGTGGCTACACCTTC. Translated: CSARDTGSGYTF.

This clonotype came up a few times. The J gene is TRBJ1-5, the V gene TRBV15, with no clear D. This CDR3 contains 13 residues. Per germline, CDR1 LNHNV and CDR2 YYDKDF (reference sequence). V was shortened by 5 bases and J by 9 bases, with 14 bases between the two germline ends. The CDR3 nucleotides are TGTGCCACCAGCGCCCGCCGGTCCGCGCCCCAGCATTTT. As protein: CATSARRSAPQHF.

The chain is built from TRBV10-2 and TRBJ1-2; 7 bases align to TRBD1. This CDR3 is 14 amino acids long. Germline CDR1 and CDR2: WSHSY and SAAADI. Trimming removed 0 bases from V and 6 bases from J; junction bases left unmatched: 4. This CDR3 reads CASSESTGFDGYTF. CDR3 DNA: TGCGCCAGCAGTGAGTCGACAGGGTTCGATGGCTACACCTTC.

In its sample, this clonotype was seen a few times. The chain links TRBV5-1 to TRBJ2-3; no reliable D call. With 2 bases removed from V and 0 bases from J, the gap between germline ends came to 7 bases. CDR3 size: 14 residues. CDR1 SGHRS and CDR2 YFSETQ come from the germline V gene. CDR3 amino acids: CASSFEGSTDTQYF. CDR3 coding DNA: TGCGCCAGCAGCTTTGAAGGGAGCACAGATACGCAGTATTTT.

This clonotype was found a few times. The chain links TRBV10-3 to TRBJ1-1; 7 bases fit TRBD1. Germline V gene sequence: CDR1 ENHRY, CDR2 SYGVKD. The ends lost 8 bases at V and 4 bases at J; junction bases unmatched: 10. The CDR3 spans 14 residues. CDR3 in amino acids: CAIGRQGRGTEAFF. DNA of the CDR3: TGTGCCATCGGCAGACAGGGTCGGGGCACTGAAGCTTTCTTT.

The chain has TRBV6-2 or TRBV6-3 and TRBJ2-2; D possibly corresponds to TRBD2 (6 bases). The V end was cut by 4 bases, the J end by 1 base, with 10 bases between. The CDR3 is made up of 15 amino acids. Looked up from germline, CDR1 is MNHEY and CDR2 is SVGEGT. CDR3 coding DNA: TGTGCCAGCAGTTCGGGACTTCGGAACACCGGGGAGCTGTTTTTT. It specifies CASSSGLRNTGELFF.

The genes are TRBV4-1 and TRBJ2-2; D not resolved. In germline, CDR1 is MGHRA, CDR2 YSYEKL. Trimming took 3 bases from V and 1 from J, leaving 6 bases between them. This CDR3 region has 14 residues. CDR3: CASSQNVNTGELFF. The CDR3 DNA is TGCGCCAGCAGCCAGAATGTGAACACCGGGGAGCTGTTTTTT.

The chain is built from TRBV11-2 and TRBJ2-2, with D possibly matching TRBD1 (6 bases). Looked up from germline, CDR1 is SGHAT and CDR2 is FQNNGV. CDR3 size: 16 residues. The V gene lost 4 bases and the J gene lost 1 base, with 13 bases spanning the gap. The CDR3 loop is CASSSYTGLNTGELFF. CDR3 nucleotides: TGTGCCAGCAGCTCGTATACAGGGCTGAACACCGGGGAGCTGTTTTTT. Drawing the rest from reference TRBV11-2 and TRBJ2-2, the complete variable domain is EAGVAQSPRYKIIEKRQSVAFWCNPISGHATLYWYQQILGQGPKLLIQFQNNGVVDDSQLPKDRFSAERLKGVDSTLKIQPAKLEDSAVYLCASSSYTGLNTGELFFGEGSRLTVL.